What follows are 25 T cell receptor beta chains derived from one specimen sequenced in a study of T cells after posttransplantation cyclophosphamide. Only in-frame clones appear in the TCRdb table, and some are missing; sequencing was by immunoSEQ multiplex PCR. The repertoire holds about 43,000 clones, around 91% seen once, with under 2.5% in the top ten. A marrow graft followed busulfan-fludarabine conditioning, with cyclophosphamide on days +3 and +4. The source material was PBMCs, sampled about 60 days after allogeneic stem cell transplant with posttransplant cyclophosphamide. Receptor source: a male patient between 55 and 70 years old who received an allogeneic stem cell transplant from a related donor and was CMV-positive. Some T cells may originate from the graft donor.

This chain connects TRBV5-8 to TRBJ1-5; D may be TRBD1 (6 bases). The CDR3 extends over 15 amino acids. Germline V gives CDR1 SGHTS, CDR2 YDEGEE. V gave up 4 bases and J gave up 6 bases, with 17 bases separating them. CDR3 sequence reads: CASSLTGYTSQPQHF. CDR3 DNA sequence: TGTGCCAGCAGCCTTACAGGGTACACGAGTCAGCCCCAGCATTTT.

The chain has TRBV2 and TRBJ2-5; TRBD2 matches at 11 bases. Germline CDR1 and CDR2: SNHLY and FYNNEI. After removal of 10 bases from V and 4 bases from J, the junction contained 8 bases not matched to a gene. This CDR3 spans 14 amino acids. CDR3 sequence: CATRGLAEGETQYF. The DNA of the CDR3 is TGTGCCACCCGGGGACTAGCGGAGGGAGAGACCCAGTACTTC.

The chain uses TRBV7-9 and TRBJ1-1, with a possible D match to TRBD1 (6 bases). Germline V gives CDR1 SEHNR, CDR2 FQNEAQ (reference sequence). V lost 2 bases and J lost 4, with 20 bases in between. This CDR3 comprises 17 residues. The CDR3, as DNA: TGTGCCAGCAGCTTAATGGGGGGGACATCGACAATCACTGAAGCTTTCTTT. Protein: CASSLMGGTSTITEAFF. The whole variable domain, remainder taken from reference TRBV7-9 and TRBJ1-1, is DTGVSQNPRHKITKRGQNVTFRCDPISEHNRLYWYRQTLGQGPEFLTYFQNEAQLEKSRLLSDRFSAERPKGSFSTLEIQRTEQGDSAMYLCASSLMGGTSTITEAFFGQGTRLTVV.

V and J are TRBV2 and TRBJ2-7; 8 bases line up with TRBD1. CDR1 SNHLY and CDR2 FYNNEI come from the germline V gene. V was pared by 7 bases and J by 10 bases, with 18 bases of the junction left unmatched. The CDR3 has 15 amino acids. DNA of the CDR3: TGTGCCAGCACTGGGGAGGTGGCAGGGGGCTCCACCCAGTACTTC. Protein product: CASTGEVAGGSTQYF.

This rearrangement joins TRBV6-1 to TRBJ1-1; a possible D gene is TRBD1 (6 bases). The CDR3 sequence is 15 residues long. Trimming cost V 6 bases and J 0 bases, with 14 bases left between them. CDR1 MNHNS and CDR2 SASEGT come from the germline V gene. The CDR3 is CASRDTQGMNTEAFF. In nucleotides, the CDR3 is TGTGCCAGCAGGGATACACAGGGAATGAACACTGAAGCTTTCTTT.

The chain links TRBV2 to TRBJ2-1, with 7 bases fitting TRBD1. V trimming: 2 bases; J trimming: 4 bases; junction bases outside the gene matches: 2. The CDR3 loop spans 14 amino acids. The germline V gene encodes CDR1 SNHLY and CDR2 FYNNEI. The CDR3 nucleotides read TGTGCCAGCAGTGAATTGGGACAGTACAATGAGCAGTTCTTC. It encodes CASSELGQYNEQFF. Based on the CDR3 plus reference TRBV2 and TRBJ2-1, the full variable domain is EPEVTQTPSHQVTQMGQEVILRCVPISNHLYFYWYRQILGQKVEFLVSFYNNEISEKSEIFDDQFSVERPDGSNFTLKIRSTKLEDSAMYFCASSELGQYNEQFFGPGTRLTVL.

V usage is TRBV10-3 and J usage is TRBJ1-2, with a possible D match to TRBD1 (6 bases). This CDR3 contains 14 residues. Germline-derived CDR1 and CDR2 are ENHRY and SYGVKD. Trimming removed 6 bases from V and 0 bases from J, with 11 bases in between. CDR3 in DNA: TGTGCCATCAGACAGGGTAGCGCTAACTATGGCTACACCTTC. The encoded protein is CAIRQGSANYGYTF.

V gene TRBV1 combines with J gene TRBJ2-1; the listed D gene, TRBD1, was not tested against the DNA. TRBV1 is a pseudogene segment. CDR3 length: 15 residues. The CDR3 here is CTSSQRTASYNEQFF. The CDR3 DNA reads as TGCACCAGCAGCCAGCGGACAGCTTCCTACAATGAGCAGTTCTTC.

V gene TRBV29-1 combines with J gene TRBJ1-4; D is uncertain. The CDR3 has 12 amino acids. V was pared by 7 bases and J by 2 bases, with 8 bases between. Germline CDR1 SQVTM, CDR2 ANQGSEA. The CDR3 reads CSGVATNEKLFF. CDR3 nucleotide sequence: TGCAGCGGAGTTGCGACTAATGAAAAACTGTTTTTT.

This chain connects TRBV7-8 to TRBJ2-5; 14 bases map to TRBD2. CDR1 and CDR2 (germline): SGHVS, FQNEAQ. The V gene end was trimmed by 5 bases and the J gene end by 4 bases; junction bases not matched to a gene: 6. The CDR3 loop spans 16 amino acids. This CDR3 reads CASSPTSGGALETQYF. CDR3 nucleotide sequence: TGTGCCAGCAGCCCGACTAGCGGGGGGGCCTTAGAGACCCAGTACTTC.

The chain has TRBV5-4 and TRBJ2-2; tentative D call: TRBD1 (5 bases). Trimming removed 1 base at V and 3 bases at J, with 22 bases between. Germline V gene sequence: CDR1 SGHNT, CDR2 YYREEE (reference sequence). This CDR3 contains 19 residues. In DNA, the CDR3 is TGTGCCAGCAGCTTGACAGGCCTACCCGCTATTCGAGACACCGGGGAGCTGTTTTTT. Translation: CASSLTGLPAIRDTGELFF.

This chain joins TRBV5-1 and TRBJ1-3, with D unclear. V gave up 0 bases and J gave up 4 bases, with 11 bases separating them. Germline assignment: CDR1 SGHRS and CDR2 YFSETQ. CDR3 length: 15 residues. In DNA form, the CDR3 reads TGCGCCAGCAGCTTGGGACAAGGAGGAGGAAACACCATATATTTT. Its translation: CASSLGQGGGNTIYF.

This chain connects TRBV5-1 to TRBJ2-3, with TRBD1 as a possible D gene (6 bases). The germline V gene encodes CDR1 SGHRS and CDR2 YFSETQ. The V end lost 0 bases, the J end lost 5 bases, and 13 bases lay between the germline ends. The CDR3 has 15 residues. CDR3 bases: TGCGCCAGCAGCTTGGGAGGGGGACAAGGAGATACGCAGTATTTT. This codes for CASSLGGGQGDTQYF.

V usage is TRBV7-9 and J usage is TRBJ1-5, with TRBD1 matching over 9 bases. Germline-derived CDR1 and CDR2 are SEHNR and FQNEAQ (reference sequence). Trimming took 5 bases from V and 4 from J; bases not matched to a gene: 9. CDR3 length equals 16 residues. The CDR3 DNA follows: TGTGCCAGCAGCCCCGACAGGGGGGTAAGAAATCAGCCCCAGCATTTT. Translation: CASSPDRGVRNQPQHF.

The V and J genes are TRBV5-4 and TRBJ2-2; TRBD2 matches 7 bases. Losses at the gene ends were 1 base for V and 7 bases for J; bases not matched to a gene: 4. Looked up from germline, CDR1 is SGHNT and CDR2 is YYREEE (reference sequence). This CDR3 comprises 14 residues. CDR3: CASSLWGEGGELFF. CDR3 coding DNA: TGTGCCAGCAGCTTGTGGGGGGAGGGCGGGGAGCTGTTTTTT.

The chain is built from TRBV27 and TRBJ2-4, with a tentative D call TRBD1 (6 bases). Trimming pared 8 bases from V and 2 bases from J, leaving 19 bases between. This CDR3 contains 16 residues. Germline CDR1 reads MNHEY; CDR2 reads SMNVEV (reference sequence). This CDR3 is CASSLGAGDPKNIQYF. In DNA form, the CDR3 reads TGTGCCAGCTCTCTCGGGGCAGGGGATCCCAAAAACATTCAGTACTTC.

The CDR3 loop is CASNGGANTGELFF. In nucleotides, the CDR3 is TGCGCCAGCAACGGGGGAGCGAACACCGGGGAGCTGTTTTTT. V gene TRBV5-1 combines with J gene TRBJ2-2, with D perhaps matching TRBD2 (6 bases). CDR1 SGHRS and CDR2 YFSETQ come from the germline V gene. This CDR3 region has 14 residues. V dropped 6 bases and J dropped 0 bases, with 9 bases sitting between them.

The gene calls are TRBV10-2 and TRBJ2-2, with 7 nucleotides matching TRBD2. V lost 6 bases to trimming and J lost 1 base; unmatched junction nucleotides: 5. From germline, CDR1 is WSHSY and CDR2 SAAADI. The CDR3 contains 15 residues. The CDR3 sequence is CASSSAGLNTGELFF. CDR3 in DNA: TGCGCCAGCAGCTCAGCGGGGTTGAACACCGGGGAGCTGTTTTTT.

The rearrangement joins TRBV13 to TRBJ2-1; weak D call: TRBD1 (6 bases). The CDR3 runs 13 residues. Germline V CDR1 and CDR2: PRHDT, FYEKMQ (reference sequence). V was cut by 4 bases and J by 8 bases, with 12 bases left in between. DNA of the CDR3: TGTGCCAGCAGCTGGAGACAGGCCCATGAGCAGTTCTTC. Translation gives CASSWRQAHEQFF.

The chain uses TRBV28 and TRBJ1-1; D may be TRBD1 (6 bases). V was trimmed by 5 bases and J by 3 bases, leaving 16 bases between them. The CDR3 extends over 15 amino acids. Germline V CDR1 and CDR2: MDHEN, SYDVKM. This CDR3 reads CASSLRTPGDTEAFF. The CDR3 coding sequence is TGTGCCAGCAGTCTCCGGACCCCAGGGGACACTGAAGCTTTCTTT.

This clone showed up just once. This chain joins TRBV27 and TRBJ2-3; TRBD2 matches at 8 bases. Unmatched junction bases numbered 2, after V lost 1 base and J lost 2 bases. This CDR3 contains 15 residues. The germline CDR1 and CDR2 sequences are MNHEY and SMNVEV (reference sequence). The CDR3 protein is CASSLLRGDTDTQYF. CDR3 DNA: TGTGCCAGCAGTTTATTGCGGGGGGACACAGATACGCAGTATTTT.

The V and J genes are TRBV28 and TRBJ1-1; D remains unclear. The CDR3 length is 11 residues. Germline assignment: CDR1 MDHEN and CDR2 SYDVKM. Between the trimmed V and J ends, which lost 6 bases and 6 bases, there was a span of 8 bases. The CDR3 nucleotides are TGTGCCAGCAGGAGACTGTCTGAAGCTTTCTTT. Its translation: CASRRLSEAFF.

CDR3 nucleotides: TGTGCCAGCAGCCTGGGGACTGCATGGACGCCAGATACGCAGTATTTT. This encodes CASSLGTAWTPDTQYF. This sequence joins TRBV5-6 and TRBJ2-3, with D perhaps TRBD2 (6 bases). Trimming shortened V by 4 bases and J by 4 bases, and 19 bases separated the two germline ends. Germline loops: CDR1 SGHDT, CDR2 YYEEEE. The CDR3 spans 16 residues.

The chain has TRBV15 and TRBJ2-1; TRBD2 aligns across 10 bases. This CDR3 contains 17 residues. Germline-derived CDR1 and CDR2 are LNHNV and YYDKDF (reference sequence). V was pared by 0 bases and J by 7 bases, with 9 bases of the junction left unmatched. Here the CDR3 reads CATSRDLQLAGPNEQFF. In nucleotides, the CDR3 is TGTGCCACCAGCAGAGATCTTCAACTAGCGGGACCAAATGAGCAGTTCTTC.

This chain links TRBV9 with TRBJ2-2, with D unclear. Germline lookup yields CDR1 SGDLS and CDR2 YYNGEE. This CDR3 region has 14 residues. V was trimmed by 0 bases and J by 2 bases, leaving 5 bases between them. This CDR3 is CASSVGANTGELFF. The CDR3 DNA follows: TGTGCCAGCAGCGTAGGCGCCAACACCGGGGAGCTGTTTTTT.